The 16 T cell receptor beta chains in this list originate from one sample, sequenced in a study of cytomegalovirus exposure and HLA in healthy donors. The PCR used 60 Vbeta and 13 Jbeta primers. Clones were read by immunoSEQ multiplex PCR, and TCRdb kept only the in-frame ones, dropping some. The table includes roughly 100,000 clones, around 61% detected once. The sequenced sample was PBMCs. These receptor sequences come from a woman aged 45-65 years in good health and CMV-seronegative.

The chain employs TRBV28 and TRBJ2-7; TRBD2 matches 8 bases. Germline CDR1 MDHEN, CDR2 SYDVKM. The V gene end was trimmed by 3 bases and the J gene end by 3 bases; junction bases not matched to a gene: 10. This CDR3 spans 16 amino acids. CDR3 residues: CASSFHLAGLSYEQYF. DNA for the CDR3: TGTGCCAGCAGTTTCCACCTAGCGGGCTTAAGCTACGAGCAGTACTTC.

This chain connects TRBV6-5 to TRBJ2-7; 7 bases line up with TRBD1. The CDR3 extends over 15 amino acids. The germline V gene has CDR1 MNHEY and CDR2 SVGAGI. Trimming took 2 bases from V and 5 from J; bases not matched to a gene: 9. CDR3 bases: TGTGCCAGCAGTTACACAGGGGCCGACGGCCACGAGCAGTACTTC. Amino acid sequence: CASSYTGADGHEQYF.

This clone was observed once. The same CDR3 can be traced to other DNA sequences in this sample. The rearrangement joins TRBV5-1 to TRBJ2-1; 9 bases are a match to TRBD2. Germline CDR1 SGHRS, CDR2 YFSETQ. This CDR3 has 14 residues. V was clipped by 4 bases and J by 4 bases; unmatched bases: 3. The CDR3 loop reads CASSLSGGYNEQFF. CDR3 bases: TGCGCCAGCAGCCTCAGCGGGGGGTACAATGAGCAGTTCTTC.

The chain carries TRBV7-8 and TRBJ2-7; 13 bases match TRBD2. Germline-derived CDR1 and CDR2 are SGHVS and FQNEAQ. V shed 2 bases and J 5 bases; nucleotides not matched to a gene: 12. The CDR3 totals 18 residues. The chain's CDR3 is CASSLFARLAGGFHEQYF. The CDR3 nucleotides are TGTGCCAGCAGCTTATTTGCGCGACTAGCGGGAGGCTTCCACGAGCAGTACTTC.

This chain joins TRBV14 and TRBJ1-1; D not certain. The V end lost 1 base, the J end lost 3 bases, and 6 bases lay between the germline ends. This CDR3 is built from 13 residues. Germline V gene data show CDR1 as SGHDN and CDR2 as FVKESK. CDR3 DNA: TGTGCCAGCAGCCAAGTCCTCGACACTGAAGCTTTCTTT. This translates into CASSQVLDTEAFF. Looking up the rest from reference TRBV14 and TRBJ1-1 gives the full variable domain: EAGVTQFPSHSVIEKGQTVTLRCDPISGHDNLYWYRRVMGKEIKFLLHFVKESKQDESGMPNNRFLAERTGGTYSTLKVQPAELEDSGVYFCASSQVLDTEAFFGQGTRLTVV.

The genes are TRBV5-1 and TRBJ1-1; TRBD1 matches at 9 bases. Germline V CDR1 and CDR2: SGHRS, YFSETQ. Trimming took 7 bases from V and 5 from J; bases not matched to a gene: 9. The CDR3 extends over 14 amino acids. CDR3 coding DNA: TGCGCCAGCGAAAAGACAGGGGGGACGACTGAAGCTTTCTTT. Its protein product is CASEKTGGTTEAFF.

The chain carries TRBV7-2 and TRBJ1-3; no clear D gene. Germline V lookup: CDR1 SGHTA, CDR2 FQGNSA. This CDR3 is built from 14 residues. Deletions cut 5 bases from V and 5 bases from J, with 13 bases between. CDR3 sequence: CASSEAGRRNTIYF. The CDR3, as DNA: TGTGCCAGCAGCGAAGCAGGCCGACGAAACACCATATATTTT.

CDR3 DNA sequence: TGCGCCAGCAGGGACTACCGGACTAGCACAGATACGCAGTATTTT. Residues: CASRDYRTSTDTQYF. This chain links TRBV10-2 with TRBJ2-3, with D possibly being TRBD2 (6 bases). Trimming took 6 bases from V and 0 from J, leaving 13 bases between them. CDR1 and CDR2 (germline): WSHSY, SAAADI. The CDR3 runs 15 residues.

The chain recombines TRBV19 with TRBJ1-5; 8 bases align to TRBD1. CDR1 is LNHDA and CDR2 is SQIVND in the germline V gene (reference sequence). The CDR3 loop spans 16 amino acids. V was pared by 3 bases and J by 5 bases, with 9 bases of the junction left unmatched. For the CDR3, the DNA is TGTGCCAGTAGTATCCCGGGCAGGGGGCCCTATCAGCCCCAGCATTTT. This encodes CASSIPGRGPYQPQHF.

The V gene is TRBV18, the J gene TRBJ2-4; weak D call: TRBD2 (6 bases). Germline CDR1 reads KGHSH; CDR2 reads LQKENI. The CDR3 sequence is 15 residues long. V dropped 1 base and J dropped 5 bases, with 12 bases sitting between them. This CDR3 is CASSPLGGQENIQYF. CDR3 sequence (DNA): TGTGCCAGCTCACCACTGGGAGGACAAGAAAACATTCAGTACTTC.

This chain connects TRBV6-1 to TRBJ2-4; D is possibly TRBD1 (5 bases). The CDR3 runs 13 residues. Germline CDR1 MNHNS, CDR2 SASEGT. Trimming removed 1 base from V and 10 bases from J, with 11 bases in between. In DNA, the CDR3 is TGTGCCAGCAGTGAAGAGCAGGGAAGGATTCAGTACTTC. Translation gives CASSEEQGRIQYF.

V gene TRBV5-1 combines with J gene TRBJ2-7; 12 bases fit TRBD1. The CDR3 has 14 residues. V gave up 4 bases and J gave up 7 bases; unmatched junction bases: 6. Germline lookup yields CDR1 SGHRS and CDR2 YFSETQ. The CDR3 coding sequence is TGCGCCAGCAGCCAAGGGACAGGGGGCGGAGAGCAGTACTTC. This sequence encodes CASSQGTGGGEQYF.

V is TRBV19 and J is TRBJ1-5; 9 bases align to TRBD1. This CDR3 is built from 15 residues. J lost 4 bases, V lost 6 bases, and 7 bases had no gene match. Per germline, CDR1 LNHDA and CDR2 SQIVND (reference sequence). The CDR3: CASRKDRGPNQPQHF. CDR3 DNA: TGTGCCAGTAGGAAGGACAGGGGACCGAATCAGCCCCAGCATTTT.

The rearrangement uses TRBV5-1 and TRBJ2-1; 8 bases map to TRBD2. This CDR3 comprises 13 residues. Germline V gene data show CDR1 as SGHRS and CDR2 as YFSETQ. V lost 4 bases to trimming and J lost 8 bases; unmatched junction nucleotides: 5. The CDR3 nucleotides are TGCGCCAGCAGCCGGGGGGGGGAGGATGAGCAGTTCTTC. Protein: CASSRGGEDEQFF.

The chain carries TRBV5-1 and TRBJ2-7; the D gene is possibly TRBD1 (5 bases). The CDR3 loop spans 12 amino acids. CDR1 and CDR2 (germline): SGHRS, YFSETQ. V lost 3 bases, J lost 3 bases, and 7 bases lay in between. The DNA of the CDR3 is TGCGCCAGCAGCTACCAGGGCTACGAGCAGTACTTC. As protein: CASSYQGYEQYF.

The chain carries TRBV14 and TRBJ2-7; TRBD2 aligns across 7 bases. After removal of 3 bases from V and 2 bases from J, the junction contained 4 bases not matched to a gene. CDR3 length: 14 residues. Germline CDR1 SGHDN, CDR2 FVKESK. The CDR3 sequence: CASSHLGGAYEQYF. The CDR3 DNA reads as TGTGCCAGCAGCCATCTGGGGGGGGCCTACGAGCAGTACTTC.